This is a list of T cell receptor beta chains from one sample in a study of blood T cell repertoires in COVID-19. TCRdb keeps only in-frame clones here, not all; method: immunoSEQ multiplex PCR. The sample lists roughly 97,000 clones; approximately 84% were seen once. The sample consisted of peripheral blood. These receptor sequences come from a man between 60 and 75 years old with acute or convalescent COVID-19. CDR3s include the opening cysteine and the closing phenylalanine or tryptophan. D genes are given only for firm matches. Clone size is shown for a subset of rows, as once, few, many or a class of expanded clone.

v_gene	abundance	j_gene	d_gene	CDR3nt	CDR3aa
TRBV7-8	-	TRBJ2-2	-	TGTGCCAGCAGCTTCGGAGCGACCGGGGAGCTGTTTTTT	CASSFGATGELFF
TRBV10-2	-	TRBJ1-1	-	TGCGCCAGCACCTTGAGGGGATCAGGGGACGAAGCTTTCTTT	CASTLRGSGDEAFF
TRBV19	many	TRBJ1-2	-	TGTGCCAGTCTTGGCGGCCTTAACTATGGCTACACCTTC	CASLGGLNYGYTF
TRBV6-5	-	TRBJ1-6	-	TGTGCCAGCAGTTACTCCTCAGACGGGAATTCACCCCTCCACTTT	CASSYSSDGNSPLHF
TRBV20-1	-	TRBJ2-2	TRBD1	TGCAGTGCTAGTTCTGAACAGGGGGCTCCCGGGGAGCTGTTTTTT	CSASSEQGAPGELFF
TRBV5-1	-	TRBJ2-1	-	TGCGCCAGCAGCTTGGCGCTACGGAGCTCCTACAATGAGCAGTTCTTC	CASSLALRSSYNEQFF
TRBV24-1	-	TRBJ2-1	TRBD1	TGTGCCACCAGTGAGCCCACACCGGACAGGGGACACAATGAGCAGTTCTTC	CATSEPTPDRGHNEQFF
TRBV3-1/TRBV3-2	-	TRBJ2-6	TRBD2	TGTGCCAGCACTGGGCTAGCGGGAGCGCCTGGGGCCAACGTCCTGACTTTC	CASTGLAGAPGANVLTF
TRBV29-1	once	TRBJ1-1	-	TGCAGCGAAGGGGGTAACACTGAAGCTTTCTTT	CSEGGNTEAFF
TRBV28	-	TRBJ1-6	-	TGTGCCAGCAGTTTCGTGGGCAACCTGAGGGATAATTCACCCCTCCACTTT	CASSFVGNLRDNSPLHF
TRBV5-5	-	TRBJ2-1	TRBD1	TGTGCCAGCAGCTCCCCGGGACAGGGATTCAATGAGCAGTTCTTC	CASSSPGQGFNEQFF
TRBV7-9	-	TRBJ1-1	TRBD1	TGTGCCAGCAGCTCCGCCACCCCGGGGACAGGGAGGTGGAACACTGAAGCTTTCTTT	CASSSATPGTGRWNTEAFF
TRBV28	-	TRBJ2-7	TRBD1	TGTGCCAGCAGGCGGACAGGGCCTTCCTACGAGCAGTACTTC	CASRRTGPSYEQYF
TRBV11-3	-	TRBJ1-4	TRBD1	TGTGCCAGCAGCCCGGGACAGGGGCTTGTAAAACTGTTTTTT	CASSPGQGLVKLFF
TRBV2	-	TRBJ1-4	TRBD1	TGTGCCAGCCAAACCGGGACAGGGCTAGCTAATGAAAAACTGTTTTTT	CASQTGTGLANEKLFF
TRBV24-1	-	TRBJ1-1	-	TGTGCCACCAGGGGCGGGACGGTGAACACTGAAGCTTTCTTT	CATRGGTVNTEAFF
TRBV7-9	-	TRBJ2-5	-	TGTGCCAGCAGCAGCCGGGACTTACAAGAGACCCAGTACTTC	CASSSRDLQETQYF
TRBV11-3	-	TRBJ2-1	TRBD2	TGTGCCAGCAGCTTAGATTCCGTAAGCGGGAGCTCCTACAATGAGCAGTTCTTC	CASSLDSVSGSSYNEQFF
TRBV28	-	TRBJ2-6	TRBD1	TGTGCCAGCAGTTTAATTTGGACAGGGGTCTCTGGGGCCAACGTCCTGACTTTC	CASSLIWTGVSGANVLTF
TRBV18	-	TRBJ2-1	-	TGTGCCAGCTCACCGAAACACCAGGGTAATGAGCAGTTCTTC	CASSPKHQGNEQFF
TRBV7-9	-	TRBJ2-2	TRBD1	TGTGCCAGCAGCTTATCCCGGACAGGGGTGGTGTCCGGGGAGCTGTTTTTT	CASSLSRTGVVSGELFF
TRBV5-5	-	TRBJ1-1	TRBD1	TGTGCCAGCAGCGAGGAAGACAGGGGATTTACTGAAGCTTTCTTT	CASSEEDRGFTEAFF
TRBV3-1/TRBV3-2	-	TRBJ2-5	-	TGTGCCAGCAGCCAAGATCCAACTCTTCCGGGGACCCAGTACTTC	CASSQDPTLPGTQYF
TRBV4-3	-	TRBJ1-1	-	TGCGCCAGCAGCCAGGCGACAGAGAACACTGAAGCTTTCTTT	CASSQATENTEAFF
TRBV18	once	TRBJ1-5	-	TGTGCCAGCTCACCGGCGGGCAATCAGCCCCAGCATTTT	CASSPAGNQPQHF
TRBV11-3	-	TRBJ1-1	TRBD1	TGTGCCAGCAGCTTTCCAACAGGGGTAGGAACTGAAGCTTTCTTT	CASSFPTGVGTEAFF
TRBV3-1/TRBV3-2	few	TRBJ2-3	-	TGTGCCAGCAGCCAAGGCCAGGGGTGGGACCATACGCAGTATTTT	CASSQGQGWDHTQYF
TRBV11-2	-	TRBJ1-3	-	TGTGCCAGCAGCACCACCAGGGCTGGAAACACCATATATTTT	CASSTTRAGNTIYF
TRBV10-2	-	TRBJ1-2	-	TGCGCCAGCAGTGACCAAGGACAGATAAACTATGGCTACACCTTC	CASSDQGQINYGYTF
TRBV2	-	TRBJ2-5	-	TGTGCCAGCAACCGGGACTTACAAGAGACCCAGTACTTC	CASNRDLQETQYF
TRBV23-1	-	TRBJ2-5	TRBD2	TGCGCCAGCAGTCCACTGAAAACGGGGACTAGCAGTGAGACCCAGTACTTC	CASSPLKTGTSSETQYF
TRBV14	many	TRBJ2-7	TRBD1	TGTGCCAGCAGCTCCACCCGGACAGGGGGTACGCAGTACTTC	CASSSTRTGGTQYF
TRBV27	once	TRBJ2-7	-	TGTGCCAGCAGTTTTGGTAGATCCTACGAGCAGTACTTC	CASSFGRSYEQYF
TRBV29-1	-	TRBJ1-1	TRBD1	TGCAGCGTTGACGGGTACAGGGGCGACACTGAAGCTTTCTTT	CSVDGYRGDTEAFF
TRBV28	few	TRBJ2-7	TRBD1	TGTGCCAGCGGGAAGACAGGGCCCTACGAGCAGTACTTC	CASGKTGPYEQYF
TRBV7-8	few	TRBJ1-1	-	TGTGCCAGCAGCCACTCGAGGACAGCAAACACTGAAGCTTTCTTT	CASSHSRTANTEAFF